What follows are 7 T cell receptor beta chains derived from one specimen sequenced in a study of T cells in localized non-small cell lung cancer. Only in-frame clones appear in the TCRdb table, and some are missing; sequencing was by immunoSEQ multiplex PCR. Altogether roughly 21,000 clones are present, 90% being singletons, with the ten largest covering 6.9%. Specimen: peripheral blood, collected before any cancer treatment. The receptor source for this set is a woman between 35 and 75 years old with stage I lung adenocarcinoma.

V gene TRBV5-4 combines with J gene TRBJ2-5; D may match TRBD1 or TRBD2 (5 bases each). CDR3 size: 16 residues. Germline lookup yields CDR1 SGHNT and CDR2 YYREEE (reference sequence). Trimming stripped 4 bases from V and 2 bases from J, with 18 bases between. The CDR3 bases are TGTGCCAGCAGCAAGGGACCGGGCGTCACACAAGAGACCCAGTACTTC. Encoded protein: CASSKGPGVTQETQYF.

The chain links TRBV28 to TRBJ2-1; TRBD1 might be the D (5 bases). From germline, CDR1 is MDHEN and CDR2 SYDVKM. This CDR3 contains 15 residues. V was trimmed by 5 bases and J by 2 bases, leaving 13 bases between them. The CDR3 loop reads CASSPPPTAYNEQFF. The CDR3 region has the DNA TGTGCCAGCAGTCCTCCCCCGACAGCCTACAATGAGCAGTTCTTC. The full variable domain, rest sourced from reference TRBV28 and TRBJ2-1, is DVKVTQSSRYLVKRTGEKVFLECVQDMDHENMFWYRQDPGLGLRLIYFSYDVKMKEKGDIPEGYSVSREKKERFSLILESASTNQTSMYLCASSPPPTAYNEQFFGPGTRLTVL.

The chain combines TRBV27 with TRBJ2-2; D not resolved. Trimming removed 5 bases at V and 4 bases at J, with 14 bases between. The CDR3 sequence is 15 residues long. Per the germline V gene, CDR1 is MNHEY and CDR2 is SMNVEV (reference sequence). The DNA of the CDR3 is TGTGCCAGCAGTCCATTTACAGTGATCACCGGGGAGCTGTTTTTT. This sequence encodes CASSPFTVITGELFF.

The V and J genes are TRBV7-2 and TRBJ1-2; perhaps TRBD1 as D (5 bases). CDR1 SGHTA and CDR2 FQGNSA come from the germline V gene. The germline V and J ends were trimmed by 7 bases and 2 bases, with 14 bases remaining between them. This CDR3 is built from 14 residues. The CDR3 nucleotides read TGTGCCAGCATTGCGGGGGTTGAGAACTATGGCTACACCTTC. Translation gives CASIAGVENYGYTF.

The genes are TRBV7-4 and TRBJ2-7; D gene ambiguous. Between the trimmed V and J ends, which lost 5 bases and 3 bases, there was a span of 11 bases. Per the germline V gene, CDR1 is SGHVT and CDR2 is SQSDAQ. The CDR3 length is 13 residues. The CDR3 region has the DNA TGTGCCAGCAGCGCAAGTGAAAACTACGAGCAGTACTTC. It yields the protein CASSASENYEQYF.

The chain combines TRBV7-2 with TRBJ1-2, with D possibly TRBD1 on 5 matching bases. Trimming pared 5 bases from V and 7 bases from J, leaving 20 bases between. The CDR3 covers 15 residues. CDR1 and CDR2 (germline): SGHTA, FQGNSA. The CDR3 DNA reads TGTGCCAGCAGCCAAGATGTAGGGGTTCAGCGTGGCTACACCTTC. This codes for CASSQDVGVQRGYTF.

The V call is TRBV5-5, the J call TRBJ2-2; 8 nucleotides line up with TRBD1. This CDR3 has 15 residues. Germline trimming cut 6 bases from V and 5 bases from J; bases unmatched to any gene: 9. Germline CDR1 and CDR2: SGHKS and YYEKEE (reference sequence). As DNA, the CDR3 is TGTGCCAGCACCCCTAGGACAGGGAAAACCGGGGAGCTGTTTTTT. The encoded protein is CASTPRTGKTGELFF. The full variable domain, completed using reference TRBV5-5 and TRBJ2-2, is DAGVTQSPTHLIKTRGQQVTLRCSPISGHKSVSWYQQVLGQGPQFIFQYYEKEERGRGNFPDRFSARQFPNYSSELNVNALLLGDSALYLCASTPRTGKTGELFFGEGSRLTVL.